Detailed here is one T cell receptor (beta chain). No antigen is known for it. The identical CDR3 is also encoded by other nucleotide sequences in the sample. Assay: immunoSEQ multiplex PCR; the TCRdb copy retains only in-frame clones and omits some. The sample comprises fewer than 45,000 clones, approximately 70% of which are singletons, and about 9.4% rests with the top ten. The CDR3 sequence is 14 residues long. CDR1 is PRHDT, CDR2 FYEKMQ, per germline (reference sequence). The V end was cut by 5 bases, the J end by 2 bases, with 12 bases between. The data were obtained in a study of cytotoxic CD8 clonotypes in ibrutinib-treated CLL. Study-wide points: Upon ibrutinib response clonality rose, and upon progression it fell back toward baseline. Public clonotypes (which were uncommon) either contracted or remained stable on treatment.

This sequence originates from a human donor with chronic lymphocytic leukemia. This chain joins TRBV13 and TRBJ1-1, with D possibly TRBD1 on 5 matching bases. The sequences come from PBMCs, collected at disease progression, from a patient treated with ibrutinib. Written as DNA, the CDR3 is TGTGCCAGCAGCCGGGGACGGCCTAACACTGAAGCTTTCTTT. Its protein is CASSRGRPNTEAFF. Full variable domain (rest looked up from reference TRBV13 and TRBJ1-1): AAGVIQSPRHLIKEKRETATLKCYPIPRHDTVYWYQQGPGQDPQFLISFYEKMQSDKGSIPDRFSAQQFSDYHSELNMSSLELGDSALYFCASSRGRPNTEAFFGQGTRLTVV.